This T cell receptor (beta chain) was recovered during a study of blood T cell repertoires in COVID-19. Study information: From the United States, Italy and Spain came samples of acute and convalescent COVID-19.

One Seattle source followed patients from active infection through their disease course. In the study's own analysis: Estimated nucleated cell counts came from reference gene primer amplification. TCRdb keeps only in-frame clones here, not all; method: immunoSEQ multiplex PCR. V and J calls and clone size come straight from that table; D and trimming were deduced from the DNA. The repertoire holds 80,000 or so clones, with approximately 84% as singletons. Germline loops: CDR1 MNHEY, CDR2 SVGAGI. Trimming stripped 5 bases from V and 2 bases from J, with 13 bases between. CDR3 length: 14 residues. The clonotype originates from a man in his 60s with COVID-19, enrolled during active disease. The chain joins TRBV6-5 to TRBJ2-7, with a possible D match to TRBD1 (6 bases). Sequencing was carried out using peripheral blood. CDR3 loop: CASSRNGGPYEQYF. The CDR3, as DNA: TGTGCCAGCAGTAGGAATGGGGGCCCCTACGAGCAGTACTTC.